What follows is one T cell receptor (beta chain) and its context. What it recognizes is unknown. None of the donors, who were healthy HIV-negative adults, had recently had acute infections or vaccinations. The sample originates from a study of shared clonotypes between healthy human individuals. Study observations and caveats: Blood alone was sampled, and tissue repertoires likely differ.

Authors' analysis steps: Filtering differed, since immunoSEQ gave only junction sequences and no quality scores. The data were produced by immunoSEQ multiplex PCR, yet TCRdb's version contains in-frame clones alone and is incomplete. Clonal size and the V and J genes are those of that table, whereas D and trimming came from the DNA. The table has 2.3 million or so clones, approximately 95% seen once. The CDR3 consists of 20 residues. Per germline, CDR1 SGHTA and CDR2 FQGTGA. The V and J ends lost 3 bases and 4 bases respectively, with 25 bases between them. J is TRBJ2-6 and V is TRBV7-3; D perhaps matches TRBD2 (6 bases). The TCR originated in a man between 18 and 35 years old in good health. Some clones in this sample may be carry-over from other donors' samples. Material for sequencing was naive CD4+ T cells from PBMCs. The subset denotes: CD45RA+ positively selected. The CDR3 region has the DNA TGTGCCAGCAGCTTCCTACCCCGGGACTCCCGGATTGGCGGGGCCAACGTCCTGACTTTC. Amino acid sequence: CASSFLPRDSRIGGANVLTF.